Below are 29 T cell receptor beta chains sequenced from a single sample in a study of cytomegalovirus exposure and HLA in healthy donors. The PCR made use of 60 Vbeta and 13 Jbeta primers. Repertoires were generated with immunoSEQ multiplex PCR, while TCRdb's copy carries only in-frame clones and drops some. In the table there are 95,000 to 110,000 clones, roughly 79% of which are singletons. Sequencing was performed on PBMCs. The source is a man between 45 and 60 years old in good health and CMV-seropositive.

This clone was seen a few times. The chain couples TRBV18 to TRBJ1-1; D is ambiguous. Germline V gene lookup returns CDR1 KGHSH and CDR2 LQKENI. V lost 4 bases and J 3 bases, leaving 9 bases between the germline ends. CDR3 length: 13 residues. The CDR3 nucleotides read TGTGCCAGCTCACGGCAAACAGACACTGAAGCTTTCTTT. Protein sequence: CASSRQTDTEAFF.

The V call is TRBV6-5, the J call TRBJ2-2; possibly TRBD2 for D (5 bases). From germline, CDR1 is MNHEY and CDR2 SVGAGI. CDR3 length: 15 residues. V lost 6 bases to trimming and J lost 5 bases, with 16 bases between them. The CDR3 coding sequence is TGTGCCAGCAGCCTCCCATTACGGGGAACCGGGGAGCTGTTTTTT. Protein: CASSLPLRGTGELFF.

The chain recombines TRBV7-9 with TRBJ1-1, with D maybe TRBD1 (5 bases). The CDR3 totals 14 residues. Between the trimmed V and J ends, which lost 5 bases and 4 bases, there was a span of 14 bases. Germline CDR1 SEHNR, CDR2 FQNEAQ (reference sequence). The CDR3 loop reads CASSPEGASTEAFF. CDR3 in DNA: TGTGCCAGCAGCCCAGAAGGGGCCAGCACTGAAGCTTTCTTT.

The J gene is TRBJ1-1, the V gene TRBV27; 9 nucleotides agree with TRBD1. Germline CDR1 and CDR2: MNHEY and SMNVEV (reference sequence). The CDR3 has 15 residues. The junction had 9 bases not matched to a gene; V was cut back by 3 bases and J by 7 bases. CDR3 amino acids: CASSFSDRGSGEAFF. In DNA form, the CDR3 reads TGTGCCAGCAGTTTTTCCGACAGGGGGTCTGGTGAAGCTTTCTTT.

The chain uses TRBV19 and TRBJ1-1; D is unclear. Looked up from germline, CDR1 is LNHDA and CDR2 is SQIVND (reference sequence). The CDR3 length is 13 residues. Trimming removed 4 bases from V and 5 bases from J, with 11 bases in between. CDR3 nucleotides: TGTGCCAGTAGTAGTGGATGGAGGACTGAAGCTTTCTTT. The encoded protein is CASSSGWRTEAFF.

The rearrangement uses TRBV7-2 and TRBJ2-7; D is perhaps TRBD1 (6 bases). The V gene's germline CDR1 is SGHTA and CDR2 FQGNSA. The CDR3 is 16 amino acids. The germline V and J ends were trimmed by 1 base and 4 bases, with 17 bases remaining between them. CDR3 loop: CASSLGRGQKTYEQYF. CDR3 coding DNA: TGTGCCAGCAGCTTAGGCAGGGGACAAAAGACATACGAGCAGTACTTC.

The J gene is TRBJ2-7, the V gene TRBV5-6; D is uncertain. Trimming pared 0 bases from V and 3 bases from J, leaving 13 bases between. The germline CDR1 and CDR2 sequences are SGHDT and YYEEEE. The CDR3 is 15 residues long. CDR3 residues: CASSLGYQAYYEQYF. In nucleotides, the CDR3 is TGTGCCAGCAGCTTGGGTTACCAGGCGTACTACGAGCAGTACTTC.

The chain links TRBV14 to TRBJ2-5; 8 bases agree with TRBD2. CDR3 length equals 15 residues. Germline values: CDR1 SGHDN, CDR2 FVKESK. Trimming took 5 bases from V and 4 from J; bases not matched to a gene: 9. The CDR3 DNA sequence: TGTGCCAGCAGCTTCTCCCGGGGGGGCCGAGAGACCCAGTACTTC. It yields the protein CASSFSRGGRETQYF.

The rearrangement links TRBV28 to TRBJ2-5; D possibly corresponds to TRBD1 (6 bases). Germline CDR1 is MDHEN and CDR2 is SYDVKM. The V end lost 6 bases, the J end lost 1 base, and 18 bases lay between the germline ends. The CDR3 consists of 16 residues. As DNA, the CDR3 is TGTGCCAGCAGCTTGACACCGGGACACTTCCAAGAGACCCAGTACTTC. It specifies CASSLTPGHFQETQYF.

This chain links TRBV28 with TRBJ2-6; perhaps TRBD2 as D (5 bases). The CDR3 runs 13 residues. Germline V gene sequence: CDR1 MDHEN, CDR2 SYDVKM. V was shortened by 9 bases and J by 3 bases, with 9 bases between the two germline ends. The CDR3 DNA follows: TGTGCCAGTCTTAGCGTTGGGGCCAACGTCCTGACTTTC. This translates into CASLSVGANVLTF.

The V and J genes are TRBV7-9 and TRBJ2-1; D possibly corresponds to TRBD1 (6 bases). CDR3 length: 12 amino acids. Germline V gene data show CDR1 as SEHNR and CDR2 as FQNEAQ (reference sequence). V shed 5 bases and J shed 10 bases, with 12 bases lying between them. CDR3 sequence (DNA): TGTGCCAGCAGCACAAAGGGACAAGAGCAGTTCTTC. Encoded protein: CASSTKGQEQFF.

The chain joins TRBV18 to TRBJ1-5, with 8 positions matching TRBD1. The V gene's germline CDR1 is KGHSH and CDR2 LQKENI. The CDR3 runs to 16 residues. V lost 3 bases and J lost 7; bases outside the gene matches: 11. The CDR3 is CASSPQGTGGKQPQHF. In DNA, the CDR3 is TGTGCCAGCTCACCTCAAGGCACAGGGGGAAAGCAGCCCCAGCATTTT.

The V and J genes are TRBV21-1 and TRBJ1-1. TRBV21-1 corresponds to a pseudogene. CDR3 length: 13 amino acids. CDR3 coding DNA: TGTGCCAGCAGCAAAGCGCTACGGAGGGAAGCTTTCTTT. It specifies CASSKALRREAFF.

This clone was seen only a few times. CDR3 in amino acids: CASSKWREGKTEASKQYF. The CDR3 bases are TGTGCCAGCAGCAAATGGCGGGAAGGGAAGACCGAAGCTAGCAAGCAGTACTTC. This chain uses TRBV21-1 with TRBJ2-7; the table's D gene call, TRBD2, was not cross checked with the DNA. TRBV21-1 is a pseudogene locus. The CDR3 length is 18 residues.

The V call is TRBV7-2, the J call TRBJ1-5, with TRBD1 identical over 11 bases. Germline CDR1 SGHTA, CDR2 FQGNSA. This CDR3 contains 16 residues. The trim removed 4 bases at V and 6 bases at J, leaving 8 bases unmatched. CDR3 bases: TGTGCCAGCAGCTCGGGACAGGGGGGATATCGTCAGCCCCAGCATTTT. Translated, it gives CASSSGQGGYRQPQHF. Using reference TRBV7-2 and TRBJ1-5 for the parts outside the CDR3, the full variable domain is GAGVSQSPSNKVTEKGKDVELRCDPISGHTALYWYRQSLGQGLEFLIYFQGNSAPDKSGLPSDRFSAERTGGSVSTLTIQRTQQEDSAVYLCASSSGQGGYRQPQHFGDGTRLSIL.

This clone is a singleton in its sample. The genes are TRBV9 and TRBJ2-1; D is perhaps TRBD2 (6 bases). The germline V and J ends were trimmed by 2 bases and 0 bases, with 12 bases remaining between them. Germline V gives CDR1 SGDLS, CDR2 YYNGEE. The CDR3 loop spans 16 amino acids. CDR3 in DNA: TGTGCCAGCAGCGTTGATAGCGGTAGCTCCTACAATGAGCAGTTCTTC. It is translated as CASSVDSGSSYNEQFF.

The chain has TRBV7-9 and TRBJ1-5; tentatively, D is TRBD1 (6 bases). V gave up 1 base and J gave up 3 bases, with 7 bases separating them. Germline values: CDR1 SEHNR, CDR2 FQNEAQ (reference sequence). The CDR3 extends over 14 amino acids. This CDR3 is CASSLDRDNQPQHF. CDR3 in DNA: TGTGCCAGCAGCTTAGACAGGGACAATCAGCCCCAGCATTTT.

CDR3 loop: CASSLQGEKLFF. The CDR3 nucleotides read TGTGCCAGCAGTTTGCAGGGTGAAAAACTGTTTTTT. The rearrangement links TRBV28 to TRBJ1-4, with D maybe TRBD1 (5 bases). The V gene lost 3 bases and the J gene lost 7 bases, with 6 bases spanning the gap. CDR3 size: 12 residues. Germline values: CDR1 MDHEN, CDR2 SYDVKM.

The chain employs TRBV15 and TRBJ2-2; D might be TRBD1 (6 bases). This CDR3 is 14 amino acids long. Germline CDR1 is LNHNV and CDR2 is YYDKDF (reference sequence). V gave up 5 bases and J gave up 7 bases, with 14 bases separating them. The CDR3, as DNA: TGTGCCACCAGCCCACGACAGGTTCTCGGGGAGCTGTTTTTT. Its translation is CATSPRQVLGELFF.

The chain's CDR3 is CASSIGGIYYEQYF. The CDR3 bases are TGTGCCAGTAGTATCGGGGGTATTTACTACGAGCAGTACTTC. The J gene is TRBJ2-7, the V gene TRBV19; TRBD2 might be the D (6 bases). The CDR3 loop spans 14 amino acids. Trimming removed 3 bases at V and 3 bases at J, with 12 bases between. The germline V gene encodes CDR1 LNHDA and CDR2 SQIVND (reference sequence).

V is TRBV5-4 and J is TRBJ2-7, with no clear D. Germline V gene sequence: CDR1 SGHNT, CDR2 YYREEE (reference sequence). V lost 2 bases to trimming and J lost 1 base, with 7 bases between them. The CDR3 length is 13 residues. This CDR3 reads CASSFPPSYEQYF. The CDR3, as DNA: TGTGCCAGCAGCTTTCCCCCATCCTACGAGCAGTACTTC. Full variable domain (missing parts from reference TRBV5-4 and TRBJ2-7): ETGVTQSPTHLIKTRGQQVTLRCSSQSGHNTVSWYQQALGQGPQFIFQYYREEENGRGNFPPRFSGLQFPNYSSELNVNALELDDSALYLCASSFPPSYEQYFGPGTRLTVT.

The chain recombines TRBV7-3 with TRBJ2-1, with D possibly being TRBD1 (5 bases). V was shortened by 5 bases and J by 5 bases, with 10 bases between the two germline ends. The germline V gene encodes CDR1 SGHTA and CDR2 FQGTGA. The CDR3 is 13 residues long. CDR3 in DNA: TGTGCCAGCAGCCGCTCAGGGAACAATGAGCAGTTCTTC. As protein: CASSRSGNNEQFF.

The DNA for the CDR3 is TGTGCCAGCTCACCACCTAGGGGAAATGAAAAACTGTTTTTT. It yields the protein CASSPPRGNEKLFF. The chain recombines TRBV18 with TRBJ1-4, with D perhaps matching TRBD1 (5 bases). The germline V gene encodes CDR1 KGHSH and CDR2 LQKENI. This CDR3 has 14 amino acids. V was clipped by 0 bases and J by 5 bases, with 7 bases between them.

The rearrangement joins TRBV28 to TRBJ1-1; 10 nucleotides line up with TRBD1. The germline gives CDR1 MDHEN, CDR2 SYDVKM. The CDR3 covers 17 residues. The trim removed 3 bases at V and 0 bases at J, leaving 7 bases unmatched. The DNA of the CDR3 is TGTGCCAGCAGTTTTCCCGGGACAGGGGCTGTGAACACTGAAGCTTTCTTT. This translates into CASSFPGTGAVNTEAFF.

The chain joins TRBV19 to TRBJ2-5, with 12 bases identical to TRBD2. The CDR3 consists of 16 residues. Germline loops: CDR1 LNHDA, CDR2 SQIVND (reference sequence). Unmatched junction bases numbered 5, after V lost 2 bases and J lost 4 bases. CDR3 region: CASSINPTSGRETQYF. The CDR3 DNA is TGTGCCAGTAGTATAAATCCGACTAGCGGGAGAGAGACCCAGTACTTC.

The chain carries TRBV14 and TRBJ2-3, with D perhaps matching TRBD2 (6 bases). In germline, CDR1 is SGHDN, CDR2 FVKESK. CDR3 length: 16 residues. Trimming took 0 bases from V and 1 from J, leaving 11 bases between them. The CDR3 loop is CASSQDKRRGTDTQYF. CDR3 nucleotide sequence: TGTGCCAGCAGCCAAGATAAGAGGAGGGGCACAGATACGCAGTATTTT.

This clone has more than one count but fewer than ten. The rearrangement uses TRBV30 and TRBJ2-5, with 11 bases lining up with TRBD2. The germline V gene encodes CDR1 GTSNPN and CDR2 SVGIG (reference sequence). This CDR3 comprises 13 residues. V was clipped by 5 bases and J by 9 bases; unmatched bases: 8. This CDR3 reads CAWLPTSGTAQYF. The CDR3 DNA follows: TGTGCCTGGCTACCGACTAGCGGGACGGCCCAGTACTTC. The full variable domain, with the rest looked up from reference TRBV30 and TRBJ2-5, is SQTIHQWPATLVQPVGSPLSLECTVEGTSNPNLYWYRQAAGRGLQLLFYSVGIGQISSEVPQNLSASRPQDRQFILSSKKLLLSDSGFYLCAWLPTSGTAQYFGPGTRLLVL.

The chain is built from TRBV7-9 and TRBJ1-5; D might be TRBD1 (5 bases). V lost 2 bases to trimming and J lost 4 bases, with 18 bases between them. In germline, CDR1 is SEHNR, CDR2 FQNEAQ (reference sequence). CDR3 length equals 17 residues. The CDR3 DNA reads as TGTGCCAGCAGCTTATTCCAGGGCCTCGGAAGGAATCAGCCCCAGCATTTT. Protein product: CASSLFQGLGRNQPQHF.

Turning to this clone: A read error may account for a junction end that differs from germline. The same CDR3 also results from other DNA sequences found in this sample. The CDR3 here is CAISESTGSSGNTIYF. For the CDR3, the DNA is TGTGCCATCAGCGAGTCGACAGGATCCTCTGGAAACACCATATATTTT. This chain joins TRBV10-3 and TRBJ1-3; the D gene is possibly TRBD1 (6 bases). The CDR3 is 16 amino acids. Germline V gene data show CDR1 as ENHRY and CDR2 as SYGVKD.